This T cell receptor beta chain stems from a study of T cells in Graves' hyperthyroidism and ophthalmopathy. Germline V gives CDR1 SNHLY, CDR2 FYNNEI. The V and J ends lost 7 bases and 1 base respectively, with 8 bases between them. This CDR3 comprises 14 residues. The TCR beta CDR3 regions underwent amplification using RNA transcripts as the source. The HTBI primer set was used in a first-round RT-PCR of the TCR CDR3. Each CDR3 protein is one row after TCRdb ran MiXCR on the multiplex PCR reads. Of a few hundred thousand distinct CDR3 sequences listed, 46% are singletons. Patients with uncontrolled infections, other autoimmune diseases, pregnancy or lactation were excluded. This clonotype was observed a handful of times.

This sequence was found in an adult woman with Graves' disease, either hyperthyroidism or ophthalmopathy (not recorded which). The V gene is TRBV2, the J gene TRBJ2-6; no clear D gene. The specimen was peripheral blood or thyroid tissue (not recorded which). The CDR3 coding sequence is TGTGCCAGCACTCAGGAGTCTGGGGCCAACGTCCTGACTTTC. This translates into CASTQESGANVLTF. The whole variable domain, remainder taken from reference TRBV2 and TRBJ2-6, is EPEVTQTPSHQVTQMGQEVILRCVPISNHLYFYWYRQILGQKVEFLVSFYNNEISEKSEIFDDQFSVERPDGSNFTLKIRSTKLEDSAMYFCASTQESGANVLTFGAGSRLTVL.